This note documents a single TCR beta chain sequence. The time point here: pre-sensitization, week 0. Treatment reported: therapeutic diphenylcyclopropenone sensitization with weekly scalp DPC. Non-pregnant alopecia patients aged 18 to 70, suitable for DPC therapy. This record belongs to a study of human T cells and chemical hapten exposure. This CDR3 spans 16 amino acids. Looked up from germline, CDR1 is MNHEY and CDR2 is SVGEGT. The V end lost 7 bases, the J end lost 2 bases, and 18 bases lay between the germline ends. One entry per CDR3 protein results from TCRdb running MiXCR on the RACE reads. Here the sample spans 190,000 or so distinct CDR3 sequences, about 31% being singletons.

The source material was whole blood, sampled in connection with sensitization to the hapten diphenylcyclopropenone (DPC). The TCR was taken from a woman aged 25 to 39 with alopecia areata. Some clones in this sample may be carry-over from other donors' samples. The chain joins TRBV6-2 or TRBV6-3 to TRBJ1-5; D remains ambiguous. Here the CDR3 reads CASMSASRGGNQPQHF. The DNA for the CDR3 is TGTGCCAGCATGTCCGCGAGCCGCGGAGGCAATCAGCCCCAGCATTTT.